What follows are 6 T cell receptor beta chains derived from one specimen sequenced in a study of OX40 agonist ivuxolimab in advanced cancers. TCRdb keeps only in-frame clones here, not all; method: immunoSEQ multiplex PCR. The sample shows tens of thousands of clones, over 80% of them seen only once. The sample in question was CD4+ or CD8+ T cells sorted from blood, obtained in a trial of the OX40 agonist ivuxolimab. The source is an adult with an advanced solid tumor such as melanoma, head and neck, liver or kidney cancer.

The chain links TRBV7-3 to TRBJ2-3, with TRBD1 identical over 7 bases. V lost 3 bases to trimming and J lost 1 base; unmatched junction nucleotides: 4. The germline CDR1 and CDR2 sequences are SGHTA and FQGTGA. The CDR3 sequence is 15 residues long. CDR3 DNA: TGTGCCAGCAGCTTGACAGGACAGGGCACAGATACGCAGTATTTT. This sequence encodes CASSLTGQGTDTQYF.

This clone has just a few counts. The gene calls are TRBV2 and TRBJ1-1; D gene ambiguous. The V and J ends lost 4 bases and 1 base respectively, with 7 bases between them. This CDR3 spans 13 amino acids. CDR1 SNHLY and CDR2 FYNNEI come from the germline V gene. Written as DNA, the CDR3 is TGTGCCAGCAGTGGAGATGGGAACACTGAAGCTTTCTTT. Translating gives CASSGDGNTEAFF.

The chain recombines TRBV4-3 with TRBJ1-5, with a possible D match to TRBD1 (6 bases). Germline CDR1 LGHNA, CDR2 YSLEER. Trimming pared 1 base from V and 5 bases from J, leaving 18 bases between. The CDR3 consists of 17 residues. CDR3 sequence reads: CASSQGAGAQDDQPQHF. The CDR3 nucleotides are TGCGCCAGCAGCCAAGGCGCAGGGGCGCAAGACGATCAGCCCCAGCATTTT.

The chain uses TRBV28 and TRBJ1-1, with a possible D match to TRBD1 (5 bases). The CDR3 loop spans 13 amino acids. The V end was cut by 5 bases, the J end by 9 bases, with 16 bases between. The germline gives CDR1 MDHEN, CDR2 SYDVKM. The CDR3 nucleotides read TGTGCCAGCAGTACCGGGACTCTTGATAAAGCTTTCTTT. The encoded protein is CASSTGTLDKAFF. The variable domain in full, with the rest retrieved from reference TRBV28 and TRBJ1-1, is DVKVTQSSRYLVKRTGEKVFLECVQDMDHENMFWYRQDPGLGLRLIYFSYDVKMKEKGDIPEGYSVSREKKERFSLILESASTNQTSMYLCASSTGTLDKAFFGQGTRLTVV.

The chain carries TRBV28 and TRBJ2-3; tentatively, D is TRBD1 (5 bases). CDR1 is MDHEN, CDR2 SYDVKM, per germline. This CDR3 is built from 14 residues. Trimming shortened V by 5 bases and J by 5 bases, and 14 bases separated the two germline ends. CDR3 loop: CASSPQGTKDTQYF. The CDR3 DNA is TGTGCCAGCAGTCCGCAGGGCACCAAAGATACGCAGTATTTT.

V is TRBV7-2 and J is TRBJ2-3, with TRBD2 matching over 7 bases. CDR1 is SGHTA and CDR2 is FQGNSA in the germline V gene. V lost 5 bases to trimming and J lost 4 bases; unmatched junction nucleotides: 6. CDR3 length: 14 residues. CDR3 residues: CASSTTSVPDTQYF. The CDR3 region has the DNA TGTGCCAGCAGCACAACTAGCGTCCCAGATACGCAGTATTTT.